This T cell receptor (beta chain) stems from a study of PD-1 blockade in classical Hodgkin lymphoma. Study context: The nivolumab dose that patients received was 3 mg/kg, given intravenously every 2 weeks. General study points: Those patients who began receiving nivolumab less than 1 year after ASCT had lower diversity, and they were excluded. TCR diversity at baseline was reported to be reduced in newly diagnosed patients relative to healthy donors. Baseline diversity was lower in partial responders and progressors than complete responders.

Comments on this clone: Its specificity is unknown.

The V gene lost 3 bases and the J gene lost 0 bases, with 12 bases spanning the gap. This CDR3 contains 16 residues. Germline loops: CDR1 SGHTA, CDR2 FQGNSA. Sequenced by immunoSEQ multiplex PCR; TCRdb stores in-frame clones only, minus some. The sample shows thousands of clones, roughly three quarters of them seen only once. In every patient, relapse followed autologous stem cell transplantation, while exposure to brentuximab vedotin differed. Purification of CD4+ T cells from thawed PBMCs was achieved by magnetic negative selection. Sequencing used CD4+ T cells from blood, obtained at baseline. The chain joins TRBV7-2 to TRBJ1-5; maybe TRBD1 (5 bases). The TCR was taken from a human donor with classical Hodgkin lymphoma. CDR3 coding DNA: TGTGCCAGCAGCTTTGGACATACTCTTAGCAATCAGCCCCAGCATTTT. Translated: CASSFGHTLSNQPQHF.